This T cell receptor (beta chain) was profiled in a study of blood T cell repertoires in COVID-19. Study overall: Samples came from the United States, Italy and Spain, spanning acute and convalescent COVID-19.

TCRdb's copy holds only in-frame clones and misses some; the assay was immunoSEQ multiplex PCR. The sample consists of some 300,000 clones, 75% to 90% of them appearing once. Germline loops: CDR1 MNHEY, CDR2 SVGEGT. The CDR3 totals 14 residues. The trim removed 4 bases at V and 5 bases at J, leaving 4 bases unmatched. Seattle's cohort entered during active infection and was followed longitudinally. The sequence derives from a woman aged 70 to 79 with COVID-19, enrolled during active disease. Sequenced input: peripheral blood. This chain links TRBV6-2 or TRBV6-3 with TRBJ1-1; 10 nucleotides match TRBD1. The CDR3 sequence: CASSWTGGRTEAFF. The CDR3 DNA sequence: TGTGCCAGCAGTTGGACAGGGGGACGGACTGAAGCTTTCTTT.